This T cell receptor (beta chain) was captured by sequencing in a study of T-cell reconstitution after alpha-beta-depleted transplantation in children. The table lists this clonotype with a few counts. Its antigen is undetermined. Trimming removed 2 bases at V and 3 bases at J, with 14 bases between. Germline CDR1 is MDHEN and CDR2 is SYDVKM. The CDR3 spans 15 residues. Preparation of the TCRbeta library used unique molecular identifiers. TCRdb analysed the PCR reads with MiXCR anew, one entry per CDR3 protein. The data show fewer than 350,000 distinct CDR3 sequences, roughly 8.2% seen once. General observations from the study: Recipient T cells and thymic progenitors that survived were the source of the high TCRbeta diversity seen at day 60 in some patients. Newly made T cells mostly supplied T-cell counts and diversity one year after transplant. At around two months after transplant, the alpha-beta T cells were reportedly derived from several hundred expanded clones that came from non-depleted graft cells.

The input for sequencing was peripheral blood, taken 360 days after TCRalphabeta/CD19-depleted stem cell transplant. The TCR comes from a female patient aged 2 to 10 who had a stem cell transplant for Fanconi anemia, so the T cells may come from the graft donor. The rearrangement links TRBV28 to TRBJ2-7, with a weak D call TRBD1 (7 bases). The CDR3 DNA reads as TGTGCCAGCAGTTTAAGGCAGGGGGGTGACTACGAGCAGTACTTC. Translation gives CASSLRQGGDYEQYF.